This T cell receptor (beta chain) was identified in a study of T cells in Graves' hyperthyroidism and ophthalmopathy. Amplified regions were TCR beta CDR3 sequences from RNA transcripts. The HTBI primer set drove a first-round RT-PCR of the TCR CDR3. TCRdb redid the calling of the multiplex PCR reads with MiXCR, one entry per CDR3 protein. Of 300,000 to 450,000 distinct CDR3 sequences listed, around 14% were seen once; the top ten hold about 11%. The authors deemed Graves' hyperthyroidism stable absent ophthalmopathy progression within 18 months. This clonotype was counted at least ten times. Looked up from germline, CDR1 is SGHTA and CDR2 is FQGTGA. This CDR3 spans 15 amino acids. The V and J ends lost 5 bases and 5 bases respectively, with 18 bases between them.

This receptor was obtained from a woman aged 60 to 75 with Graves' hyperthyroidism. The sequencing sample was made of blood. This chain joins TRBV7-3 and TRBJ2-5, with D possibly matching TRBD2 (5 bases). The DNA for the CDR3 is TGTGCCAGCAGCCCATCTAGTGGGAGCTACGAGACCCAGTACTTC. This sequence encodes CASSPSSGSYETQYF.